The clone carrying this T cell receptor (beta chain) was seen a handful of times. The target antigen is unknown. This record comes from a study of T cell repertoires in cytomegalovirus infection. Study observations and caveats: The ex vivo response was dominated by HLA-C-restricted CMV-specific TCR beta clonotypes. There were carriers of CMV plus the relevant HLA, and cumulative public TCR beta family frequency identified them.

TCRdb used MiXCR to reprocess the reads, holding one entry per CDR3 protein. The top ten hold 2.5% to 3% of the sample, which has about 740,000 distinct CDR3 sequences, 35% seen once. There are 16 residues in the CDR3. Looked up from germline, CDR1 is MNHEY and CDR2 is SMNVEV (reference sequence). Trimming cost V 5 bases and J 0 bases; bases outside gene matches: 8. Sequencing was done on a sample of PBMCs. The clonotype was recovered from a human donor in good health (CMV status not recorded). Some clones in this sample may be carry-over from other donors' samples. V is TRBV27 and J is TRBJ2-3; 7 bases fit TRBD2. In DNA form, the CDR3 reads TGTGCCAGCAGTACAACTCAGCGGGGAAGCACAGATACGCAGTATTTT. This codes for CASSTTQRGSTDTQYF.